This TCR beta chain was documented in a study of CXCR3-negative and CXCR3-positive naive CD8 T cells. On the study more broadly: Across all libraries, TRB reads numbered roughly 140 million, with about 1.5 +/- 0.3 million in each library.

A remark on this clonotype: Its antigen remains unknown.

Study results and caveats: Memory, not naive, CXCR3-negative and CXCR3-positive cells differed in TRBV-TRBJ usage.

Each CD8+ T cell subset was flow-sorted in triplicate. Every sort contained 300,000 cells. Definition of naive CD8+ T cells rested on a CD45RO-CCR7+CD27+CD95- profile. CDR3 size: 15 residues. CDR1 is SGDLS and CDR2 is YYNGEE in the germline V gene. The study made its TRB cDNA libraries by 5' RACE, adding UMI labels. TCRdb re-called the 5' RACE reads and shows each CDR3 protein once, DNA omitted. Its clone listing holds roughly 86,000 distinct CDR3 sequences. This sequence was found in a human donor in good health. Some clones in this sample may be carry-over from other donors' samples. Sequencing was performed on naive CXCR3- CD8+ T cells from blood. Documented subset: CD45RO-CCR7+CD27+CD95- naive CD8+ T cells lacking CXCR3 (TNR3-). The genes are TRBV9 and TRBJ2-1; TCRdb's D call of TRBD2 is untestable without DNA. CDR3: CASTPGGSGEHEQFF.